Sequencing of this TCR beta chain was carried out in a study of cytomegalovirus exposure and HLA in healthy donors. Study outcomes and limitations: In vitro confirmation showed a few CMV-associated chains to be CMV antigen specific. The study designated fewer than 200 TCR beta chains cytomegalovirus-associated.

With 60 Vbeta and 13 Jbeta primers, the PCR was carried out. This table comes from immunoSEQ multiplex PCR, and its TCRdb copy is limited to in-frame clones, with some not included. The sample has about 84,000 clones, around three fifths seen once; the top ten hold around 16%. Worth noting for this clone: Its antigen is undetermined.

Germline V gene data show CDR1 as LNHDA and CDR2 as SQIVND (reference sequence). V dropped 9 bases and J dropped 1; count of bases not matched to a gene: 7. This CDR3 comprises 14 residues. The specimen was PBMCs. The chain is built from TRBV19 and TRBJ2-5, with TRBD1 identical over 8 bases. This receptor was identified in a woman between 40 and 55 years old in good health and CMV-seropositive. Here the CDR3 DNA reads TGTGCCAGCAGACCGACAGGGGCCCAAGAGACCCAGTACTTC. Its protein is CASRPTGAQETQYF.